Shown below are 31 T cell receptor beta chains from a single sample sequenced in a study of naive and memory T cell subsets. The beta constant-region primer was an equimolar mix of two oligonucleotides covering TRBC1 and TRBC2. The ligated cDNA underwent four PCR rounds using SP2 and nested alpha and beta constant-region primers. Using its own MiXCR run on the UMI-ligation and nested PCR reads, TCRdb lists one record per CDR3 protein. Here the sample spans 95,000 to 150,000 distinct CDR3 sequences, over 30% being singletons. Sequences were obtained from central memory CD4+ T cells from blood. The origin of the receptors is a human donor in good health.

The J gene is TRBJ2-6, the V gene TRBV28; 11 bases map to TRBD1. This CDR3 region has 19 residues. The germline V gene has CDR1 MDHEN and CDR2 SYDVKM. V shed 6 bases and J 3 bases; nucleotides not matched to a gene: 13. The CDR3 bases are TGTGCCAGCAGGGGATATGGAGGACAGGGGGCATTTGGGGCCAACGTCCTGACTTTC. It encodes CASRGYGGQGAFGANVLTF.

The chain recombines TRBV12-3 or TRBV12-4 with TRBJ2-1, with D hard to call. The CDR3 has 15 amino acids. Trimming removed 1 base from V and 3 bases from J, with 10 bases in between. In nucleotides, the CDR3 is TGTGCCAGCAGTTTAGGGCGCTATGACTACAATGAGCAGTTCTTC. It codes for CASSLGRYDYNEQFF.

The V and J genes are TRBV18 and TRBJ1-2; D gene unclear. The CDR3 totals 12 residues. Looked up from germline, CDR1 is KGHSH and CDR2 is LQKENI. Deletions cut 6 bases from V and 7 bases from J, with 12 bases between. The DNA for the CDR3 is TGTGCCAGCTCGTCTGGGGATAGTGGCTACACCTTC. It specifies CASSSGDSGYTF.

This clonotype was counted only a few times. The chain couples TRBV5-4 to TRBJ1-1; D is unclear. The CDR3 runs 15 residues. Trimming stripped 2 bases from V and 4 bases from J, with 15 bases between. Germline V gene data show CDR1 as SGHNT and CDR2 as YYREEE (reference sequence). CDR3 nucleotide sequence: TGTGCCAGCAGCTTCTCGGGTTTTTCTGGCACTGAAGCTTTCTTT. It yields the protein CASSFSGFSGTEAFF.

Only a few counts were recorded for this clonotype. The chain combines TRBV18 with TRBJ2-3; D remains unclear. V lost 2 bases to trimming and J lost 0 bases, with 18 bases between them. Germline-derived CDR1 and CDR2 are KGHSH and LQKENI. The CDR3 is 18 amino acids. The DNA of the CDR3 is TGTGCCAGCTCACCAACAAGGGCCCGTGGCAGTAGCACAGATACGCAGTATTTT. This codes for CASSPTRARGSSTDTQYF.

The rearrangement joins TRBV7-8 to TRBJ2-2; 11 nucleotides line up with TRBD2. The trim removed 6 bases at V and 4 bases at J, leaving 4 bases unmatched. Germline loops: CDR1 SGHVS, CDR2 FQNEAQ. The CDR3 covers 15 residues. The chain's CDR3 is CASRNLAGGTGELFF. The CDR3 bases are TGTGCCAGCAGAAATCTAGCGGGGGGCACCGGGGAGCTGTTTTTT.

This chain uses TRBV10-3 with TRBJ2-1; 7 bases align to TRBD1. Germline V gene data show CDR1 as ENHRY and CDR2 as SYGVKD. Trimming at V came to 3 bases and at J to 8 bases, leaving 10 bases not matched to a gene. The CDR3 is 15 residues long. The CDR3 nucleotides read TGTGCCATCAGTGACCGAGATACAGGGGACGATGAGCAGTTCTTC. It translates to CAISDRDTGDDEQFF.

The rearrangement uses TRBV28 and TRBJ2-3; unclear D gene. This CDR3 region has 13 residues. The V end lost 2 bases, the J end lost 3 bases, and 6 bases lay between the germline ends. Germline CDR1 and CDR2: MDHEN and SYDVKM. The CDR3 DNA reads TGTGCCAGCAGTTTACGCCAGACAGATACGCAGTATTTT. Its translation: CASSLRQTDTQYF.

This clonotype was counted between two and nine times. The V call is TRBV29-1, the J call TRBJ2-3; 8 nucleotides line up with TRBD2. V was pared by 5 bases and J by 0 bases, with 4 bases of the junction left unmatched. This CDR3 spans 14 amino acids. The germline V gene encodes CDR1 SQVTM and CDR2 ANQGSEA. The CDR3 loop reads CSVLAGRSTDTQYF. The CDR3 coding sequence is TGCAGCGTTCTAGCGGGCCGTAGCACAGATACGCAGTATTTT.

The chain joins TRBV28 to TRBJ1-6, with 7 nucleotides matching TRBD1. The CDR3 has 16 residues. V lost 5 bases and J lost 2; bases outside the gene matches: 6. Germline values: CDR1 MDHEN, CDR2 SYDVKM. The CDR3 reads CASSSYRGTYNSPLHF. The CDR3 nucleotides are TGTGCCAGCAGTAGTTACAGGGGTACCTATAATTCACCCCTCCACTTT. Based on the CDR3 plus reference TRBV28 and TRBJ1-6, the full variable domain is DVKVTQSSRYLVKRTGEKVFLECVQDMDHENMFWYRQDPGLGLRLIYFSYDVKMKEKGDIPEGYSVSREKKERFSLILESASTNQTSMYLCASSSYRGTYNSPLHFGNGTRLTVT.

The chain has TRBV20-1 and TRBJ2-3; 9 nucleotides match TRBD2. CDR3 length equals 17 residues. Trimming removed 6 bases from V and 4 bases from J; junction bases left unmatched: 17. Germline CDR1 is DFQATT and CDR2 is SNEGSKA (reference sequence). The CDR3, as DNA: TGCAGTGCATGGACCCTCTTAGCGGGAGCCGAGCCAGATACGCAGTATTTT. Its protein is CSAWTLLAGAEPDTQYF.

The chain carries TRBV6-2 or TRBV6-3 and TRBJ2-3, with D hard to call. The CDR3 runs 12 residues. V was clipped by 5 bases and J by 7 bases, with 10 bases between them. The germline gives CDR1 MNHEY, CDR2 SVGEGT. CDR3 protein: CASSALPNTQYF. The CDR3 nucleotides read TGTGCCAGCAGTGCACTCCCCAATACGCAGTATTTT.

V and J are TRBV7-3 and TRBJ2-1; D remains ambiguous. Germline lookup yields CDR1 SGHTA and CDR2 FQGTGA. V gave up 4 bases and J gave up 7 bases, with 14 bases separating them. This CDR3 comprises 14 residues. The DNA for the CDR3 is TGTGCCAGCAGCTCCCGACTGAATACTAATGAGCAGTTCTTC. Residues: CASSSRLNTNEQFF.

The rearrangement uses TRBV7-8 and TRBJ2-5; the match to TRBD2 covers 14 bases. J gave up 2 bases and V 5 bases, and 10 bases lay outside the gene matches. CDR1 is SGHVS and CDR2 is FQNEAQ in the germline V gene. There are 18 residues in the CDR3. CDR3 DNA: TGTGCCAGCAGCCAGGGGGCAGGACTAGCGGGAGGTCAAGAGACCCAGTACTTC. The encoded protein is CASSQGAGLAGGQETQYF.

The chain has TRBV18 and TRBJ2-2, with 7 bases fitting TRBD1. The CDR3 spans 15 residues. V was clipped by 4 bases and J by 4 bases; unmatched bases: 6. CDR1 is KGHSH, CDR2 LQKENI, per germline. The CDR3, as DNA: TGTGCCAGCTCACGGACAGGTCAGGGCACCGGGGAGCTGTTTTTT. Residues: CASSRTGQGTGELFF. Complete variable domain (other parts from reference TRBV18 and TRBJ2-2): NAGVMQNPRHLVRRRGQEARLRCSPMKGHSHVYWYRQLPEEGLKFMVYLQKENIIDESGMPKERFSAEFPKEGPSILRIQQVVRGDSAAYFCASSRTGQGTGELFFGEGSRLTVL.

Concerning this clonotype: An end of the junction differs from the germline gene, which may be a read error. V usage is TRBV11-2 and J usage is TRBJ1-2, with 8 bases lining up with TRBD1. This CDR3 is built from 15 residues. Germline V gene lookup returns CDR1 SGHAT and CDR2 FQNNGV. DNA for the CDR3: TGTGCCAGCACCTTAACAGGGGGAAGTAACTATGGCTACACCTTC. Amino acid sequence: CASTLTGGSNYGYTF.

The CDR3 DNA reads TGTGCCAGCAGCATAGGTCAGCGCTACACCTTC. Translating it yields CASSIGQRYTF. The chain uses TRBV5-5 and TRBJ1-2; no reliable D call. Trimming cost V 4 bases and J 9 bases, with 10 bases left between them. Germline assignment: CDR1 SGHKS and CDR2 YYEKEE (reference sequence). This CDR3 region has 11 residues. The variable domain in full, completed from reference TRBV5-5 and TRBJ1-2, reads DAGVTQSPTHLIKTRGQQVTLRCSPISGHKSVSWYQQVLGQGPQFIFQYYEKEERGRGNFPDRFSARQFPNYSSELNVNALLLGDSALYLCASSIGQRYTFGSGTRLTVV.

The gene calls are TRBV4-1 and TRBJ2-5; D gene uncertain. The V and J ends lost 3 bases and 5 bases respectively, with 7 bases between them. From germline, CDR1 is MGHRA and CDR2 YSYEKL. The CDR3 length is 12 residues. The chain's CDR3 is CASSHETETQYF. The DNA for the CDR3 is TGCGCCAGCAGCCATGAGACGGAGACCCAGTACTTC.

This clonotype showed up just a few times. This rearrangement joins TRBV12-3 or TRBV12-4 to TRBJ1-2, with D possibly being TRBD1 (6 bases). The CDR3 loop spans 14 amino acids. Trimming left V 5 bases short and J 4 bases short, with 14 bases between. CDR3 sequence (DNA): TGTGCCAGCAGTCCGCGGACAGTCGGCTATGGCTACACCTTC. This translates into CASSPRTVGYGYTF.

A few counts support this clonotype. V usage is TRBV29-1 and J usage is TRBJ2-1, with 9 bases identical to TRBD2. CDR3 length equals 13 residues. Trimming cost V 5 bases and J 10 bases; bases outside gene matches: 9. The germline gives CDR1 SQVTM, CDR2 ANQGSEA. The CDR3 sequence: CSVRLAGDGEQFF. CDR3 nucleotides: TGCAGCGTTCGGTTAGCGGGAGATGGGGAGCAGTTCTTC.

The chain recombines TRBV12-3 or TRBV12-4 with TRBJ2-5; 9 nucleotides match TRBD1. The CDR3 has 13 residues. V lost 6 bases and J lost 5; bases outside the gene matches: 4. The DNA of the CDR3 is TGTGCCAGCAGCTGGGACAGGGCGGAGACCCAGTACTTC. Translation gives CASSWDRAETQYF.

The table lists this clonotype with a few counts. J is TRBJ1-6 and V is TRBV3-1; D remains ambiguous. The ends were cut back, 1 base at V and 7 bases at J, with 11 bases in the middle. Germline assignment: CDR1 LGHDT and CDR2 YNNKEL (reference sequence). The CDR3 runs to 15 residues. The CDR3 sequence is CASSQARGGNSPLHF. CDR3 DNA: TGTGCCAGCAGCCAAGCCCGAGGAGGGAATTCACCCCTCCACTTT.

The chain uses TRBV28 and TRBJ2-3; 7 nucleotides line up with TRBD1. The CDR3 has 17 residues. Germline CDR1 and CDR2: MDHEN and SYDVKM. J lost 0 bases, V lost 4 bases, and 10 bases had no gene match. Here the CDR3 reads CASSSNAPGQSTDTQYF. In DNA, the CDR3 is TGTGCCAGCAGTTCAAACGCTCCGGGACAGAGCACAGATACGCAGTATTTT.

The genes are TRBV9 and TRBJ2-3; 7 bases line up with TRBD2. The CDR3 loop spans 15 amino acids. Per the germline V gene, CDR1 is SGDLS and CDR2 is YYNGEE. The junction had 8 bases not matched to a gene; V was cut back by 4 bases and J by 3 bases. The chain's CDR3 is CASSLSGKGTDTQYF. The DNA for the CDR3 is TGTGCCAGCAGCTTGAGCGGGAAGGGGACAGATACGCAGTATTTT.

V and J are TRBV6-2 or TRBV6-3 and TRBJ1-6; 12 bases are shared with TRBD1. The V gene's germline CDR1 is MNHEY and CDR2 SVGEGT. CDR3 size: 14 residues. J lost 9 bases, V lost 4 bases, and 1 base had no gene match. In DNA, the CDR3 is TGTGCCAGCAGTTGGGACAGGGGGCTTTCACCCCTCCACTTT. Its protein is CASSWDRGLSPLHF.

This sequence joins TRBV6-5 and TRBJ2-1; TRBD2 aligns across 13 bases. Germline V gene data show CDR1 as MNHEY and CDR2 as SVGAGI. Losses at the gene ends were 4 bases for V and 8 bases for J; bases not matched to a gene: 8. This CDR3 spans 16 amino acids. CDR3: CASSSGTSGAKDEQFF. Here the CDR3 DNA reads TGTGCCAGCAGTTCCGGGACTAGCGGGGCAAAAGATGAGCAGTTCTTC.

This clonotype appeared once. The chain recombines TRBV6-1 with TRBJ2-5, with 8 bases aligning to TRBD1. Unmatched junction bases numbered 7, after V lost 2 bases and J lost 5 bases. CDR3 length: 15 residues. Germline CDR1 MNHNS, CDR2 SASEGT. CDR3 amino acids: CASSEPGGLSETQYF. Written as DNA, the CDR3 is TGTGCCAGCAGTGAACCAGGGGGCTTGTCGGAGACCCAGTACTTC.

The genes are TRBV30 and TRBJ2-5, with TRBD2 identical over 12 bases. The CDR3 is 14 residues long. J was trimmed by 3 bases and V by 2 bases; bases with no gene match: 1. Germline CDR1 and CDR2: GTSNPN and SVGIG (reference sequence). In DNA, the CDR3 is TGTGCCTGGAGTAGGACTAGCGGGAAAGAGACCCAGTACTTC. This sequence encodes CAWSRTSGKETQYF.

This clonotype was seen a handful of times. This sequence joins TRBV4-2 and TRBJ2-3; 8 nucleotides line up with TRBD2. This CDR3 is 15 amino acids long. Unmatched junction bases numbered 8, after V lost 4 bases and J lost 5 bases. In germline, CDR1 is LGHNA, CDR2 YNFKEQ. DNA for the CDR3: TGTGCCAGCAGCCGTCTAGCGGGTTCTGGAGATACGCAGTATTTT. Protein: CASSRLAGSGDTQYF.

This chain connects TRBV29-1 to TRBJ2-1, with D unresolved. The germline gives CDR1 SQVTM, CDR2 ANQGSEA. V lost 1 base to trimming and J lost 6 bases, with 1 base between them. This CDR3 has 10 amino acids. The CDR3 coding sequence is TGCAGCGTTGAAGTCAATGAGCAGTTCTTC. This encodes CSVEVNEQFF.

The rearrangement links TRBV28 to TRBJ1-2; 7 nucleotides align to TRBD1. CDR1 is MDHEN, CDR2 SYDVKM, per germline. The ends lost 5 bases at V and 10 bases at J; junction bases unmatched: 10. The CDR3 extends over 13 amino acids. CDR3 in amino acids: CASSRQGGFDYTF. CDR3 DNA sequence: TGTGCCAGCAGTCGGCAGGGGGGGTTTGACTACACCTTC.